The 21 T cell receptor beta chains below were found in one sample sequenced in a study of human T cells and chemical hapten exposure. Time point indicated: patch test 1, 2 weeks after DPC sensitization. Specified treatment: therapeutic diphenylcyclopropenone sensitization with weekly scalp DPC. MiXCR, run by TCRdb on the RACE reads, gives a single entry per CDR3 protein. The sample lists 150,000 or so distinct CDR3 sequences, about 14% seen once, with around 1.7% in the top ten. Sequencing used whole blood, obtained in connection with sensitization to the hapten diphenylcyclopropenone (DPC). The receptors originated from a young woman with alopecia areata. Some clones in this sample may be carry-over from other donors' samples.

This clonotype was found a few times. The chain employs TRBV30 and TRBJ2-1; maybe TRBD2 (6 bases). There are 15 residues in the CDR3. CDR1 and CDR2 from the germline V gene are GTSNPN and SVGIG (reference sequence). Trimming removed 0 bases at V and 4 bases at J, with 13 bases between. The CDR3 DNA reads TGTGCCTGGAGTGTATTAGGCGGGGAATACAATGAGCAGTTCTTC. It encodes CAWSVLGGEYNEQFF.

The CDR3 region has the DNA TGCAGTGCTAGGGACCCGGTGGACAGTCTGGGATATAATTCACCCCTCCACTTT. This gives the protein CSARDPVDSLGYNSPLHF. V gene TRBV20-1 combines with J gene TRBJ1-6; perhaps TRBD1 as D (6 bases). Germline lookup yields CDR1 DFQATT and CDR2 SNEGSKA (reference sequence). V was clipped by 3 bases and J by 4 bases, with 22 bases between them. This CDR3 is built from 18 residues.

The rearrangement uses TRBV7-2 and TRBJ2-3; 12 bases agree with TRBD2. Germline assignment: CDR1 SGHTA and CDR2 FQGNSA. The length of the CDR3 is 17 residues. Trimming at V came to 0 bases and at J to 0 bases, leaving 1 base not matched to a gene. The CDR3 protein is CASSLAGLAGSTDTQYF. In nucleotides, the CDR3 is TGTGCCAGCAGCTTAGCGGGACTAGCGGGTAGCACAGATACGCAGTATTTT.

V usage is TRBV20-1 and J usage is TRBJ2-3; no clear D gene. This CDR3 has 15 amino acids. The germline V gene encodes CDR1 DFQATT and CDR2 SNEGSKA (reference sequence). Trimming shortened V by 0 bases and J by 4 bases, and 14 bases separated the two germline ends. DNA for the CDR3: TGCAGTGCTAGAGATCATGTTTTCTATCCAGATACGCAGTATTTT. It yields the protein CSARDHVFYPDTQYF.

Details on this clonotype: A much larger clone lies one base from this, so it may be a read error. The chain couples TRBV18 to TRBJ1-5; D possibly corresponds to TRBD1 (6 bases). This CDR3 is built from 13 residues. From germline, CDR1 is KGHSH and CDR2 LQKENI. CDR3 loop: CASSPGAEQPQRF. The CDR3 DNA is TGTGCCAGCTCACCGGGGGCGGAGCAGCCCCAGCGTTTT.

This clonotype has ten or more counts. The V gene is TRBV28, the J gene TRBJ2-6; no firm D call. Deletions cut 6 bases from V and 1 base from J, with 10 bases between. The CDR3 length is 15 residues. The V gene's germline CDR1 is MDHEN and CDR2 SYDVKM. The CDR3 DNA is TGTGCCAGCAGCCTTGCACGATCTGGGGCCAACGTCCTGACTTTC. Amino acids: CASSLARSGANVLTF.

This CDR3 is CASSPPGQGVHEQYF. The CDR3 DNA reads as TGTGCCAGCAGCCCCCCGGGACAGGGAGTACACGAGCAGTACTTC. This sequence joins TRBV6-5 and TRBJ2-7, with TRBD1 matching over 9 bases. The germline gives CDR1 MNHEY, CDR2 SVGAGI. The CDR3 extends over 15 amino acids. The junction had 11 bases not matched to a gene; V was cut back by 6 bases and J by 5 bases.

This clonotype was detected many times. The chain carries TRBV12-3 or TRBV12-4 and TRBJ1-6; D is undetermined. V was shortened by 2 bases and J by 7 bases, with 3 bases between the two germline ends. This CDR3 region has 12 residues. The CDR3 loop reads CASSLPNSPLHF. In DNA, the CDR3 is TGTGCCAGCAGTTTACCCAATTCACCCCTCCACTTT.

A single count supports this clonotype. Since a much larger clone is just one base distant, this may be a read error. The V and J genes are TRBV20-1 and TRBJ1-1; D uncertain. This CDR3 comprises 13 residues. The germline V gene has CDR1 DFQATT and CDR2 SNEGSKA (reference sequence). Here the CDR3 DNA reads TGCAGAGCTAAGCGAGACTTGAACGCTGAAGCTTTCTTT. This translates into CRAKRDLNAEAFF.

The chain couples TRBV29-1 to TRBJ2-1, with 7 bases identical to TRBD1. The V gene end was trimmed by 6 bases and the J gene end by 8 bases; junction bases not matched to a gene: 4. Germline V lookup: CDR1 SQVTM, CDR2 ANQGSEA. The CDR3 has 11 amino acids. The CDR3 loop reads CSVHRGYEQFF. The CDR3 bases are TGCAGCGTCCACAGGGGCTATGAGCAGTTCTTC.

This clonotype was observed a few times. The rearrangement uses TRBV7-2 and TRBJ2-3; possibly TRBD2 for D (6 bases). Per germline, CDR1 SGHTA and CDR2 FQGNSA. CDR3 length: 16 residues. Deletions cut 1 base from V and 1 base from J, with 12 bases between. Written as DNA, the CDR3 is TGTGCCAGCAGCTTAGGGGCTAGCGCCCGCACAGATACGCAGTATTTT. Its translation is CASSLGASARTDTQYF.

This clonotype was found many times. This rearrangement joins TRBV6-5 to TRBJ2-1, with D unresolved. There are 14 residues in the CDR3. V lost 8 bases and J 0 bases, leaving 11 bases between the germline ends. Germline CDR1 and CDR2: MNHEY and SVGAGI. The CDR3 protein is CASRVASSYNEQFF. As DNA, the CDR3 is TGTGCCAGCCGTGTAGCCAGCTCCTACAATGAGCAGTTCTTC.

A note on this clonotype: At one end the junction does not follow the germline gene, possibly because of a read error. CDR3 coding DNA: TGTGTCTGGAGTTCACAGGCTCAGAATTCACCCCTCCACTTT. As protein: CVWSSQAQNSPLHF. The rearrangement links TRBV30 to TRBJ1-6; weak D call: TRBD1 (5 bases). Per germline, CDR1 GTSNPN and CDR2 SVGIG (reference sequence). This CDR3 has 14 amino acids. Drawing the rest from reference TRBV30 and TRBJ1-6, the complete variable domain is SQTIHQWPATLVQPVGSPLSLECTVEGTSNPNLYWYRQAAGRGLQLLFYSVGIGQISSEVPQNLSASRPQDRQFILSSKKLLLSDSGFYLCVWSSQAQNSPLHFGNGTRLTVT.

Regarding this clonotype: The junction and the germline gene differ at one end; a read error may be behind it. The gene calls are TRBV25-1 and TRBJ1-6, with D tentatively TRBD1 (6 bases). The CDR3 is 15 amino acids. Germline V gene data show CDR1 as MGHDK and CDR2 as SYGVNS. CDR3 region: CVSSEGVPGNSPLHF. In DNA, the CDR3 is TGTGTCAGCAGTGAGGGGGTCCCGGGTAATTCACCCCTCCACTTT.

This clonotype was detected only a few times. CDR3 residues: CASSQEGVQPQHF. The CDR3 nucleotides are TGTGCCAGCAGCCAGGAGGGAGTGCAGCCCCAGCATTTT. The rearrangement joins TRBV3-1 to TRBJ1-5; D call uncertain. V shed 3 bases and J shed 7 bases, with 10 bases lying between them. The CDR3 loop spans 13 amino acids. Germline V gene sequence: CDR1 LGHDT, CDR2 YNNKEL (reference sequence). Supplemented by reference TRBV3-1 and TRBJ1-5, the full variable domain reads DTAVSQTPKYLVTQMGNDKSIKCEQNLGHDTMYWYKQDSKKFLKIMFSYNNKELIINETVPNRFSPKSPDKAHLNLHINSLELGDSAVYFCASSQEGVQPQHFGDGTRLSIL.

The table lists this clonotype with a few counts. The chain uses TRBV6-5 and TRBJ1-5; 7 nucleotides match TRBD1. V was clipped by 6 bases and J by 3 bases; unmatched bases: 5. The germline V gene encodes CDR1 MNHEY and CDR2 SVGAGI. This CDR3 contains 14 residues. In nucleotides, the CDR3 is TGTGCCAGCAGGGGGGGACAGCCCAATCAGCCCCAGCATTTT. This encodes CASRGGQPNQPQHF.

The chain couples TRBV18 to TRBJ1-5, with D hard to call. V was cut by 5 bases and J by 0 bases, with 11 bases left in between. Germline V gene sequence: CDR1 KGHSH, CDR2 LQKENI. This CDR3 has 15 amino acids. CDR3 sequence reads: CASSSDGNSNQPQHF. CDR3 DNA sequence: TGTGCCAGCTCATCGGACGGGAATAGCAATCAGCCCCAGCATTTT.

In this sample, this clonotype turned up many times. The V call is TRBV12-3 or TRBV12-4, the J call TRBJ1-5; the D gene is possibly TRBD1 (5 bases). V lost 5 bases to trimming and J lost 2 bases, with 13 bases between them. This CDR3 has 15 residues. The CDR3 nucleotides are TGTGCCAGCAGTAACGAGGGGTCGGGCAATCAGCCCCAGCATTTT. Its protein product is CASSNEGSGNQPQHF.

V and J are TRBV5-6 and TRBJ2-1; possibly TRBD1 for D (6 bases). The CDR3 extends over 17 amino acids. CDR1 and CDR2 (germline): SGHDT, YYEEEE. The ends were cut back, 4 bases at V and 0 bases at J, with 17 bases in the middle. CDR3 in DNA: TGTGCCAGCAGCCGATTTGAAGGGACATACTCCTACAATGAGCAGTTCTTC. As protein: CASSRFEGTYSYNEQFF.

In this sample, this clonotype turned up many times. This chain links TRBV7-8 with TRBJ2-5; D remains unclear. From germline, CDR1 is SGHVS and CDR2 FQNEAQ. V was cut by 2 bases and J by 0 bases, with 1 base left in between. The CDR3 extends over 12 amino acids. CDR3 sequence reads: CASSLNQETQYF. Here the CDR3 DNA reads TGTGCCAGCAGCTTAAACCAAGAGACCCAGTACTTC.

CDR3 DNA sequence: TGTGCCAGCAGTTACTCGCAGACTAGCGGGAGAAATGAGCAGTTCTTC. Protein sequence: CASSYSQTSGRNEQFF. The rearrangement links TRBV6-5 to TRBJ2-1, with TRBD2 identical over 12 bases. The V segment lost 0 bases and the J segment 7 bases; nucleotides outside the gene matches: 4. Germline CDR1 is MNHEY and CDR2 is SVGAGI. The CDR3 sequence is 16 residues long.